Following are 13 T cell receptor beta chains from one sample sequenced in a study of CD8+CD57+ T cells in acquired aplastic anemia. Genomic DNA, serving as template, underwent TCR beta VDJ and CDR3 profiling. TCRdb redid the calling of the reads with MiXCR, one entry per CDR3 protein. The sample has about 420,000 distinct CDR3 sequences; 65% to 80% are singletons. Source material: sorted CD4+, CD8+, or CD8+CD57+ T cells (not recorded which) from PBMCs. The receptors derive from a human donor in good health, serving as a control.

Many counts were recorded for this clonotype. The rearrangement links TRBV20-1 to TRBJ1-2; D is perhaps TRBD1 (5 bases). CDR1 and CDR2 from the germline V gene are DFQATT and SNEGSKA (reference sequence). The CDR3 has 13 residues. Between the trimmed V and J ends, which lost 1 base and 8 bases, there was a span of 14 bases. The CDR3 DNA reads as TGCAGTGCTAGAGGCCGGGGACTTGAGGGCTACACCTTC. Translation: CSARGRGLEGYTF.

As concerns this clonotype: One end of the junction fails to match germline, which may point to a read error. The chain uses TRBV12-3 or TRBV12-4 and TRBJ1-2; 10 positions agree with TRBD1. This CDR3 comprises 15 residues. The CDR3 spells CASRSGTGVDYGYTF. CDR3 coding DNA: TGTGCCAGCAGATCCGGGACAGGGGTTGACTATGGTTACACCTTC.

The chain links TRBV5-1 to TRBJ1-2, with D uncertain. The CDR3 extends over 16 amino acids. Germline V gives CDR1 SGHRS, CDR2 YFSETQ. V was trimmed by 1 base and J by 2 bases, leaving 15 bases between them. CDR3 region: CASSLSRQETNYGYTF. The CDR3 nucleotides read TGCGCCAGCAGCTTGAGTCGACAAGAGACCAACTATGGCTACACCTTC.

This clonotype has ten or more counts. The chain uses TRBV2 and TRBJ1-5; D unresolved. V was shortened by 3 bases and J by 0 bases, with 9 bases between the two germline ends. Germline lookup yields CDR1 SNHLY and CDR2 FYNNEI. The CDR3 has 15 amino acids. The CDR3 sequence is CASSERGDSNQPQHF. In DNA form, the CDR3 reads TGTGCCAGCAGTGAGCGGGGAGATAGCAATCAGCCCCAGCATTTT.

This chain connects TRBV25-1 to TRBJ2-3; 9 bases agree with TRBD1. Germline V lookup: CDR1 MGHDK, CDR2 SYGVNS. J lost 4 bases, V lost 1 base, and 3 bases had no gene match. The CDR3 contains 15 residues. Here the CDR3 reads CASSEWGTGPDTQYF. The CDR3 region has the DNA TGTGCCAGCAGTGAATGGGGGACAGGGCCAGATACGCAGTATTTT.

The chain joins TRBV2 to TRBJ1-2, with D unclear. V lost 6 bases and J 5 bases, leaving 7 bases between the germline ends. Germline CDR1 reads SNHLY; CDR2 reads FYNNEI. CDR3 length: 11 amino acids. CDR3 region: CASRQEYGYTF. The CDR3 coding sequence is TGTGCCAGCAGGCAGGAGTATGGCTACACCTTC. Full variable domain (missing parts from reference TRBV2 and TRBJ1-2): EPEVTQTPSHQVTQMGQEVILRCVPISNHLYFYWYRQILGQKVEFLVSFYNNEISEKSEIFDDQFSVERPDGSNFTLKIRSTKLEDSAMYFCASRQEYGYTFGSGTRLTVV.

Concerning this clonotype itself: A junction end diverges from the germline sequence, so it may reflect a read error. The chain combines TRBV7-7 with TRBJ1-5; possibly TRBD1 for D (5 bases). Germline V CDR1 and CDR2: SSHAT, FNYEAQ (reference sequence). This CDR3 contains 14 residues. The CDR3 DNA sequence: TGTGCCAGCAGTGTACAGGAAGGCACTCAGCCTCAGCATTTT. It yields the protein CASSVQEGTQPQHF. The whole variable domain, remainder taken from reference TRBV7-7 and TRBJ1-5, is GAGVSQSPRYKVTKRGQDVTLRCDPISSHATLYWYQQALGQGPEFLTYFNYEAQPDKSGLPSDRFSAERPEGSISTLTIQRTEQRDSAMYRCASSVQEGTQPQHFGDGTRLSIL.

The rearrangement uses TRBV15 and TRBJ2-7, with D possibly being TRBD1 or TRBD2 (7 bases each). Trimming removed 1 base at V and 3 bases at J, with 16 bases between. Germline-derived CDR1 and CDR2 are LNHNV and YYDKDF (reference sequence). CDR3 length equals 16 residues. Here the CDR3 reads CATSRGGGQHFYEQYF. The CDR3, as DNA: TGTGCCACCAGCAGAGGGGGGGGACAGCATTTCTACGAGCAGTACTTC.

The chain recombines TRBV5-1 with TRBJ1-4; 8 nucleotides match TRBD1. With 2 bases clipped from V and 14 bases from J, the junction kept 8 bases outside the gene matches. CDR1 is SGHRS, CDR2 YFSETQ, per germline. The CDR3 is made up of 13 amino acids. Written as DNA, the CDR3 is TGCGCCAGCAGCTTTACAGGGGGTCGTTCTCTGTTTTTT. It specifies CASSFTGGRSLFF.

The chain is built from TRBV7-2 and TRBJ1-1, with D possibly TRBD1 on 6 matching bases. Germline lookup yields CDR1 SGHTA and CDR2 FQGNSA. V shed 5 bases and J shed 2 bases, with 27 bases lying between them. This CDR3 region has 19 residues. The CDR3, as DNA: TGTGCCAGCAGCCCTCGGGGGGGCCCCTTAAATGGGCCCAACACTGAAGCTTTCTTT. Residues: CASSPRGGPLNGPNTEAFF.

This clonotype was seen only once. The chain uses TRBV12-3 or TRBV12-4 and TRBJ1-1; 7 nucleotides line up with TRBD1. The CDR3 extends over 16 amino acids. V trimming: 6 bases; J trimming: 0 bases; junction bases outside the gene matches: 10. CDR3 protein: CASSPTGTAMNTEAFF. CDR3 coding DNA: TGTGCCAGCAGCCCTACCGGGACAGCCATGAACACTGAAGCTTTCTTT.

The chain links TRBV7-3 to TRBJ1-1; weak D call: TRBD1 (5 bases). This CDR3 contains 14 residues. Trimming shortened V by 0 bases and J by 5 bases, and 10 bases separated the two germline ends. Germline V gives CDR1 SGHTA, CDR2 FQGTGA. CDR3 protein: CASSLTGEGTEAFF. The CDR3 DNA reads TGTGCCAGCAGCTTAACGGGGGAGGGGACTGAAGCTTTCTTT.

The chain combines TRBV20-1 with TRBJ2-7, with TRBD2 identical over 12 bases. CDR1 DFQATT and CDR2 SNEGSKA come from the germline V gene (reference sequence). The CDR3 loop spans 13 amino acids. The ends lost 2 bases at V and 7 bases at J; junction bases unmatched: 3. The CDR3 loop reads CSARPGTSGEQYF. CDR3 DNA sequence: TGCAGTGCTAGACCCGGGACTAGCGGGGAGCAGTACTTC.